The present T cell receptor (beta chain) was sequenced within a study of T cell repertoires in cytomegalovirus infection. Across the study: CMV epitopes used comprised recently identified HLA-C-restricted ones and well-studied HLA-B-restricted ones. An indication of both CMV infection and matching HLA type came from public TCR beta signatures. Study results and caveats: HLA-C-restricted CMV-specific TCR beta clonotypes prevailed in the ex vivo response. Cumulative frequency (of public TCR beta family members) identified carriers of CMV plus the relevant HLA.

As regards this clonotype: The antigen is undetermined.

V lost 0 bases and J lost 5; bases outside the gene matches: 7. The CDR3 is 15 amino acids. Per germline, CDR1 DFQATT and CDR2 SNEGSKA (reference sequence). MiXCR, applied by TCRdb to the reads, yields one record per CDR3 protein. There are 700,000 to 950,000 distinct CDR3 sequences in the sample; 32% occur only once, and roughly an eighth lies in the top ten. The source material was cultured CD8+ T cells from PBMCs, sampled from culture after CMV antigen stimulation. This chain uses TRBV20-1 with TRBJ2-7, with TRBD2 matching over 10 bases. This TCR was recovered from a human donor in good health (CMV status not recorded). Some clones in this sample may be carry-over from other donors' samples. CDR3 nucleotide sequence: TGCAGTGCTAGAGACCCTAGCGGGGGAACGCACGAGCAGTACTTC. It translates to CSARDPSGGTHEQYF.